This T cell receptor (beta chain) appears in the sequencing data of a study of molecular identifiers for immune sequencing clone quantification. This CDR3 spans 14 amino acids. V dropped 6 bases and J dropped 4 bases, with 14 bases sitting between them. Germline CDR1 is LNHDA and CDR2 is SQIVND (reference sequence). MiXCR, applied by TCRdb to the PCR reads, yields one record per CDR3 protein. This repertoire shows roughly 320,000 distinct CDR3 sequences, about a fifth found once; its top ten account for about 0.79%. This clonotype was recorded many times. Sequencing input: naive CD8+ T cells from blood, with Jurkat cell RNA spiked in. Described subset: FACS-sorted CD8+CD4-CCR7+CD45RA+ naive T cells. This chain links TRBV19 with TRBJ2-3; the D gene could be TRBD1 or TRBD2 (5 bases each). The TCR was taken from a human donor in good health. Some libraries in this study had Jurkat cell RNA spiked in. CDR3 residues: CASSERGPPDTQYF. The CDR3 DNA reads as TGTGCCAGTAGCGAACGGGGCCCTCCAGATACGCAGTATTTT.